These 19 T cell receptor beta chains were all obtained from the same sample, sequenced in a study of beta chain features in type 1 diabetes. Study results and caveats: TCRB CDR3s from Type 1 diabetes patients were moderately but significantly shorter in all four CD4+ subsets.

No antigen has been identified for these receptors. The sequenced template was cDNA made from the entire isolated RNA. Using immunoSEQ multiplex PCR, the repertoire was profiled, and TCRdb retains in-frame clones only, with some absent. The sample includes hundreds of thousands of clones, around 15% seen only once; the top ten take approximately 0.043%. The source material was naive CD4+ T cells from blood. Every receptor here comes from a man between 18 and 35 years old with type 1 diabetes.

The chain uses TRBV2 and TRBJ2-3; 7 nucleotides align to TRBD2. V shed 1 base, J shed 1 base, and the junction held 5 bases outside the gene matches. The germline V gene encodes CDR1 SNHLY and CDR2 FYNNEI. The CDR3 has 16 residues. CDR3 sequence: CASSEGRSGGTDTQYF. The CDR3 bases are TGTGCCAGCAGTGAAGGTAGGAGCGGGGGCACAGATACGCAGTATTTT.

This clone has only a few counts. The rearrangement links TRBV19 to TRBJ2-3; TRBD2 agrees at 12 bases. V was clipped by 5 bases and J by 8 bases; unmatched bases: 11. The CDR3 runs to 16 residues. Germline-derived CDR1 and CDR2 are LNHDA and SQIVND (reference sequence). CDR3 loop: CASSDQTSGRSGTQYF. CDR3 coding DNA: TGTGCCAGTAGTGACCAGACTAGCGGGAGAAGTGGTACGCAGTATTTT.

This clone turned up a few times. The J gene is TRBJ1-6, the V gene TRBV4-2, with D unresolved. Trimming took 1 base from V and 5 from J, leaving 12 bases between them. The germline V gene has CDR1 LGHNA and CDR2 YNFKEQ. CDR3 length: 16 residues. The CDR3 here is CASSQVRRTDNSPLHF. The CDR3 DNA is TGTGCCAGCAGCCAAGTTCGACGCACAGATAATTCACCCCTCCACTTT.

J is TRBJ2-3 and V is TRBV27, with TRBD2 matching over 9 bases. Losses at the gene ends were 8 bases for V and 7 bases for J; bases not matched to a gene: 13. There are 15 residues in the CDR3. Germline V CDR1 and CDR2: MNHEY, SMNVEV (reference sequence). The CDR3 nucleotides are TGTGCCAGCCGTAACCTCGCGGGGGGGCCGAATACGCAGTATTTT. Its protein product is CASRNLAGGPNTQYF.

This clone was observed a few times. V usage is TRBV18 and J usage is TRBJ1-3, with 7 positions matching TRBD1. Per germline, CDR1 KGHSH and CDR2 LQKENI. The CDR3 is made up of 14 amino acids. Trimming at V came to 0 bases and at J to 11 bases, leaving 7 bases not matched to a gene. The CDR3 nucleotides read TGTGCCAGCTCACCACCGGGGACAGAACAGGCCATATATTTT. Its protein product is CASSPPGTEQAIYF.

The V and J genes are TRBV7-8 and TRBJ2-1; 8 bases align to TRBD1. The CDR3 is 19 amino acids. Looked up from germline, CDR1 is SGHVS and CDR2 is FQNEAQ. After removal of 3 bases from V and 0 bases from J, the junction contained 13 bases not matched to a gene. The CDR3 DNA sequence: TGTGCCAGCAGCTTCCGGGACAGGTCCCCACCGGGCTCCTACAATGAGCAGTTCTTC. This codes for CASSFRDRSPPGSYNEQFF. Full variable domain (missing parts from reference TRBV7-8 and TRBJ2-1): GAGVSQSPRYKVAKRGQDVALRCDPISGHVSLFWYQQALGQGPEFLTYFQNEAQLDKSGLPSDRFFAERPEGSVSTLKIQRTQQEDSAVYLCASSFRDRSPPGSYNEQFFGPGTRLTVL.

The table lists this clone with a few counts. The chain joins TRBV5-1 to TRBJ1-1, with D possibly being TRBD1 (5 bases). Per germline, CDR1 SGHRS and CDR2 YFSETQ. The CDR3 sequence is 16 residues long. Trimming took 1 base from V and 1 from J, leaving 14 bases between them. CDR3 protein: CASSLRDLGSNTEAFF. For the CDR3, the DNA is TGCGCCAGCAGCTTGCGGGACCTAGGATCGAACACTGAAGCTTTCTTT.

This chain connects TRBV4-3 to TRBJ1-6; D remains ambiguous. The CDR3 is 14 residues long. Germline values: CDR1 LGHNA, CDR2 YSLEER. V gave up 0 bases and J gave up 7 bases, with 7 bases separating them. CDR3 protein: CASSQDRRNSPLHF. DNA of the CDR3: TGCGCCAGCAGCCAAGATCGGAGGAATTCACCCCTCCACTTT.

The J gene is TRBJ1-4, the V gene TRBV5-8; no reliable D call. Looked up from germline, CDR1 is SGHTS and CDR2 is YDEGEE. V gave up 2 bases and J gave up 4 bases, with 9 bases separating them. This CDR3 region has 14 residues. The chain's CDR3 is CASSFGRNNEKLFF. CDR3 nucleotide sequence: TGTGCCAGCAGCTTCGGCAGGAATAATGAAAAACTGTTTTTT. The variable domain in full, completed from reference TRBV5-8 and TRBJ1-4, reads EAGVTQSPTHLIKTRGQQATLRCSPISGHTSVYWYQQALGLGLQFLLWYDEGEERNRGNFPPRFSGRQFPNYSSELNVNALELEDSALYLCASSFGRNNEKLFFGSGTQLSVL.

The table lists this clone with a few counts. Other DNA sequences in this specimen translate into the identical CDR3. In DNA, the CDR3 is TGTGCCAGCAGCTTGGGCGGCTATGGCTACACCTTC. Protein product: CASSLGGYGYTF. The gene calls are TRBV7-2 and TRBJ1-2; D uncertain. The germline gives CDR1 SGHTA, CDR2 FQGNSA. This CDR3 has 12 amino acids. Deletions cut 3 bases from V and 4 bases from J, with 6 bases between.

This chain uses TRBV25-1 with TRBJ2-5; D is perhaps TRBD1 or TRBD2 (5 bases each). The germline V and J ends were trimmed by 4 bases and 1 base, with 10 bases remaining between them. Germline V gives CDR1 MGHDK, CDR2 SYGVNS. This CDR3 region has 14 residues. CDR3 amino acids: CASSVGGSQETQYF. The CDR3 bases are TGTGCCAGCAGTGTTGGGGGATCCCAAGAGACCCAGTACTTC.

The V and J genes are TRBV25-1 and TRBJ2-2; D call uncertain. Germline CDR1 and CDR2: MGHDK and SYGVNS. V lost 1 base, J lost 8 bases, and 11 bases lay in between. This CDR3 has 14 amino acids. The chain's CDR3 is CASSESSRPGELFF. For the CDR3, the DNA is TGTGCCAGCAGTGAATCTTCCCGCCCGGGGGAGCTGTTTTTT.

The V and J genes are TRBV4-1 and TRBJ2-3; 12 bases map to TRBD2. Germline CDR1 and CDR2: MGHRA and YSYEKL. The ends lost 1 base at V and 7 bases at J; junction bases unmatched: 6. This CDR3 region has 16 residues. Here the CDR3 DNA reads TGCGCCAGCAGCCAAGTGCGGACTAGCGGGATTAATACGCAGTATTTT. This encodes CASSQVRTSGINTQYF.

This clone showed up just a few times. The chain joins TRBV2 to TRBJ1-2, with 8 positions matching TRBD1. The CDR3 has 14 amino acids. CDR1 and CDR2 (germline): SNHLY, FYNNEI. The ends lost 6 bases at V and 3 bases at J; junction bases unmatched: 6. Written as DNA, the CDR3 is TGTGCCAGCAGCTCAGGGGGCGCGGACTATGGCTACACCTTC. Translating gives CASSSGGADYGYTF.

This clone was counted between two and nine times. V and J are TRBV28 and TRBJ2-3; D remains unclear. CDR3 size: 15 residues. Germline CDR1 reads MDHEN; CDR2 reads SYDVKM. The V end was cut by 3 bases, the J end by 1 base, with 11 bases between. The CDR3, as DNA: TGTGCCAGCAGTTTCTCTCGGGCGGGCACAGATACGCAGTATTTT. Translating it yields CASSFSRAGTDTQYF.

This clone has just a few counts. The chain recombines TRBV30 with TRBJ2-4; 10 nucleotides agree with TRBD1. The CDR3 has 14 residues. V lost 7 bases, J lost 3 bases, and 6 bases stayed unmatched. CDR1 and CDR2 (germline): GTSNPN, SVGIG (reference sequence). CDR3 in amino acids: CAFGTGEVKNIQYF. The CDR3 nucleotides are TGTGCCTTTGGGACAGGGGAAGTCAAAAACATTCAGTACTTC.

This chain links TRBV29-1 with TRBJ1-1, with a weak D call TRBD1 (5 bases). The V gene's germline CDR1 is SQVTM and CDR2 ANQGSEA. The ends were cut back, 7 bases at V and 1 base at J, with 13 bases in the middle. The CDR3 consists of 13 residues. The CDR3 spells CSGTGTPNTEAFF. CDR3 in DNA: TGCAGCGGCACCGGGACCCCGAACACTGAAGCTTTCTTT.

This clone turned up a few times. The chain uses TRBV29-1 and TRBJ2-5, with 7 bases identical to TRBD2. Germline CDR1 and CDR2: SQVTM and ANQGSEA. The CDR3 loop spans 14 amino acids. The V and J ends lost 5 bases and 7 bases, in that order; junction bases with no gene match: 13. In DNA, the CDR3 is TGCAGCGTTCGGCTAGCGGTACAAGAAGGGACCCAGTACTTC. Translated: CSVRLAVQEGTQYF.

This clone has just a few counts. The V call is TRBV13, the J call TRBJ2-7, with TRBD1 as a possible D gene (5 bases). The CDR3 totals 17 residues. From germline, CDR1 is PRHDT and CDR2 FYEKMQ (reference sequence). V was clipped by 2 bases and J by 9 bases, with 26 bases between them. DNA for the CDR3: TGTGCCAGCAGCTTACGCAAGGGATGGCAGGGTTTTACTGGGCAGTACTTC. This encodes CASSLRKGWQGFTGQYF.